These T cell receptor beta chains were read from a single sample in a study of blood T cells in healthy people across ages. TCRdb redid the calling of the 5' RACE reads with MiXCR, one entry per CDR3 protein. The table includes about 1.6 million distinct CDR3 sequences, about 35% detected once. Sequences were obtained from blood. These receptors all come from a woman aged 25-40 years in good health. CDR3s include the opening cysteine and the closing phenylalanine or tryptophan. Fields, in order: CDR3 length, V gene, clone size, D gene, J gene, CDR3 DNA, CDR3 protein. D genes are given only for firm matches. Clone size, where shown, is once, few, many, or a class for clones that have expanded.

15	TRBV20-1	few	TRBD2	TRBJ2-1	TGCAGTGCTAGAGCCCAGGGACTAGCAGACAATGAGCAGTTCTTC	CSARAQGLADNEQFF
15	TRBV10-3	NA	NA	TRBJ2-3	TGTGCCATCAGGCCCCCTACAGGGAGCACAGATACGCAGTATTTT	CAIRPPTGSTDTQYF
14	TRBV7-9	NA	NA	TRBJ2-1	TGTGCCAGCAACCCGGAGGCATCTTACAATGAGCAGTTCTTC	CASNPEASYNEQFF
12	TRBV28	NA	NA	TRBJ2-7	TGTGCCAGCAGTCCAGTTTTTGGCGAGCAGTACTTC	CASSPVFGEQYF
14	TRBV29-1	few	NA	TRBJ2-2	TGCAGCGTTCTAAGGGGGGCCGGCACCGGGGAGCTGTTTTTT	CSVLRGAGTGELFF
15	TRBV7-9	NA	TRBD1	TRBJ2-5	TGTGTCAGCAGCTTCCGGGACAGGGGCCCAGAGACCCAGTACTTC	CVSSFRDRGPETQYF
15	TRBV6-1	few	NA	TRBJ2-3	TGTGCCAGCGGGGAAGTTGGGGGGATCACAGATACGCAGTATTTT	CASGEVGGITDTQYF
15	TRBV12-3/TRBV12-4	NA	TRBD1	TRBJ1-6	TGTGCCAGCAGTCCAAGCCAGGACAGGAATTCACCCCTCCACTTT	CASSPSQDRNSPLHF
13	TRBV7-9	few	NA	TRBJ1-1	TGTGCCGGCAGAGTAGGGGCGAACACTGAAGCTTTCTTT	CAGRVGANTEAFF
14	TRBV28	NA	NA	TRBJ1-1	TGTGCCAGCAGTCCGGCCGGGAGATTCACTGAAGCTTTCTTT	CASSPAGRFTEAFF
15	TRBV28	few	TRBD1	TRBJ1-2	TGTGCCAGCAGCCAGTCGTTTGGAGGGACAGGAGGCTACACCTTC	CASSQSFGGTGGYTF
12	TRBV9	NA	TRBD2	TRBJ2-5	TGTGCCAACAGCGGCGGGAGTGAGACCCAGTACTTC	CANSGGSETQYF
11	TRBV29-1	many	NA	TRBJ2-1	TGCAGCGTTCTACAGGGAAATGAGCAGTTCTTC	CSVLQGNEQFF
15	TRBV2	NA	TRBD2	TRBJ2-1	TGTGCCAGCAGACTTACTAGCGGGAGTACGTCGGAGCAGTTCTTC	CASRLTSGSTSEQFF
14	TRBV6-6	few	NA	TRBJ1-2	TGTGCCAGCAGTCCCCTAGGACAGTTATATGGCTACACCTTC	CASSPLGQLYGYTF